This T cell receptor beta chain was identified in a study of T cell repertoires in cytomegalovirus infection. Overall study: Both CMV infection and a matching HLA type were indicated by public TCR beta signatures.

In TCRdb, the reads were re-called with MiXCR into one record per CDR3 protein. Seen here are 200,000 to 300,000 distinct CDR3 sequences, around 15% observed once, and the top ten hold roughly 9.7%. Study findings and constraints: Within the response measured ex vivo, HLA-C-restricted CMV-specific TCR beta clonotypes were dominant.

CDR1 is SEHNR, CDR2 FQNEAQ, per germline (reference sequence). This CDR3 is built from 16 residues. The germline V and J ends were trimmed by 4 bases and 0 bases, with 14 bases remaining between them. This clonotype was found a few times. Its matching antigen is unknown. The specimen sequenced was PBMCs. The chain couples TRBV7-9 to TRBJ2-3; D is unclear. The origin of this receptor is a human donor in good health (CMV status not recorded). Some clones in this sample may be carry-over from other donors' samples. CDR3: CASSSITAPSTDTQYF. Written as DNA, the CDR3 is TGTGCCAGCAGCTCGATAACTGCTCCTAGCACAGATACGCAGTATTTT.